The 2 T cell receptor beta chains presented below share a single source sample, sequenced in a study of response to subunit inactivated influenza vaccine (dated by TCRdb to 2016 to 2019). The time point label here, explained by the study, means: 45 days after influenza vaccine administration. Libraries were made using RT-PCR. The sequencing machine was an Illumina HiSeq 2500. TCRdb applied fastp at Q25 and MiXCR to the public reads, then kept only in-frame beta chains. Each record represents a unique CDR3 protein, reported with the most common genes and DNA among its rows. Within this sample are approximately 530,000 distinct CDR3 sequences, with roughly 13% of them counted one time only. In total, the top ten clones hold about an eighth of the sample. This specimen was PBMCs from blood, taken 45 days after vaccination. Receptors were obtained from a man aged 50 or older who received an inactivated influenza vaccine. Donor details come from another sample of the same person, matched by shared clones.

This clonotype was observed a handful of times. V gene TRBV5-1 combines with J gene TRBJ2-7; the match to TRBD1 covers 11 bases. The CDR3 is 14 amino acids. Germline CDR1 is SGHRS and CDR2 is YFSETQ. Trimming took 3 bases from V and 5 from J; bases not matched to a gene: 4. As DNA, the CDR3 is TGCGCCAGCAGCTCTGGGACAGGGGGTCACGAGCAGTACTTC. This sequence encodes CASSSGTGGHEQYF.

DNA for the CDR3: TGCAGCGTTGATGGGTCCACCGGGGAGCTGTTTTTT. Translating it yields CSVDGSTGELFF. This chain connects TRBV29-1 to TRBJ2-2, with no clear D. Per germline, CDR1 SQVTM and CDR2 ANQGSEA. V was trimmed by 3 bases and J by 4 bases, leaving 6 bases between them. The CDR3 consists of 12 residues.